A selection of T cell receptor beta chains follows, all from one sample in a study of T cells in tuberculosis. Sequencing was performed with immunoSEQ multiplex PCR; in TCRdb, only in-frame clones are kept and a portion is missing. The data hold tens of thousands of clones, with around 90% observed a single time. Sequencing was done on a sample of PBMCs. The receptor set was obtained from a donor aged 10 to 29 with latent tuberculosis or without tuberculosis infection. Some clones in this sample may be carry-over from other donors' samples. Both conserved end residues are part of each CDR3. D genes are given only for firm matches. Expanded clones are given a class, and other clones once, few, many or no size at all.

J | V | size | D | CDR3 | DNA
TRBJ1-2 | TRBV7-9 | NA | NA | CASSLSMQGRDGYTF | TGTGCCAGCAGCTTATCGATGCAGGGGAGGGATGGCTACACCTTC
TRBJ1-1 | TRBV6-1 | NA | TRBD1 | CASSEPNLGQTEAFF | TGTGCCAGCAGTGAACCTAACCTGGGACAGACGGAAGCTTTCTTT
TRBJ2-7 | TRBV6-5 | NA | TRBD1 | CASSYLTGGAYEQYF | TGTGCCAGCAGTTACTTGACAGGGGGAGCCTACGAGCAGTACTTC
TRBJ2-2 | TRBV30 | NA | TRBD1 | CACKQGAGWYTGELFF | TGTGCCTGCAAACAGGGGGCGGGGTGGTACACCGGGGAGCTGTTTTTT
TRBJ1-4 | TRBV6-5 | NA | TRBD1 | CASRRQDRFNEKLFF | TGTGCCAGCAGACGACAGGACAGGTTTAATGAAAAACTGTTTTTT
TRBJ2-3 | TRBV7-6 | NA | TRBD2 | CASSLGASGSTDTQYF | TGTGCCAGCAGCTTAGGGGCTAGCGGGAGCACAGATACGCAGTATTTT
TRBJ2-7 | TRBV6-6 | NA | TRBD1 | CASSYAGGDYEQYF | TGTGCCAGCAGTTACGCAGGGGGAGACTACGAGCAGTACTTC
TRBJ2-1 | TRBV19 | NA | TRBD1 | CASSHGVTGTGMNEQFF | TGTGCCAGTAGCCATGGGGTGACCGGGACAGGGATGAATGAGCAGTTCTTC
TRBJ2-2 | TRBV5-1 | few | TRBD1 | CASSSPGTGTGELFF | TGCGCCAGCAGCTCTCCCGGGACAGGGACCGGGGAGCTGTTTTTT
TRBJ2-1 | TRBV14 | NA | NA | CASSRQGLTGNEQFF | TGTGCCAGCAGCCGTCAGGGACTCACCGGGAATGAGCAGTTCTTC
TRBJ2-7 | TRBV5-1 | NA | TRBD1 | CASRPQTGQGNREQYF | TGCGCCAGCAGACCACAGACGGGACAGGGAAATCGCGAGCAGTACTTC
TRBJ1-3 | TRBV9 | NA | NA | CASSVDRVSGNTIYF | TGTGCCAGCAGCGTAGACCGCGTTAGTGGAAACACCATATATTTT
TRBJ2-7 | TRBV11-2 | NA | TRBD2 | CASSPRAGAGFQTQYF | TGTGCCAGCAGCCCGCGAGCGGGGGCCGGATTCCAGACTCAGTACTTC
TRBJ2-2 | TRBV11-2 | NA | NA | CASRTNTGELFF | TGTGCCAGCAGGACTAACACCGGGGAGCTGTTTTTT
TRBJ1-3 | TRBV5-8 | NA | NA | CASSPDTIAVSGNTIYF | TGTGCCAGCAGCCCGGACACGATCGCAGTCTCTGGAAACACCATATATTTT
TRBJ1-1 | TRBV7-2 | NA | NA | CASSLTQVMNTEAFF | TGTGCCAGCAGCCTGACCCAGGTTATGAACACTGAAGCTTTCTTT
TRBJ1-2 | TRBV6-5 | once | NA | CASGAGAGYTF | TGTGCCAGCGGGGCAGGGGCCGGCTACACCTTC